The clone carrying this TCR beta chain came up a few times. This sample stems from a study of blood T cell repertoires in COVID-19. The wider study: The United States, Italy and Spain were the sources of the acute and convalescent COVID-19 samples. T cells, B-cell-depleted T cells, or PBMCs provided the cDNA or gDNA that served as material.

CDR1 SGHTS and CDR2 YDEGEE come from the germline V gene. Trimming shortened V by 4 bases and J by 0 bases, and 14 bases separated the two germline ends. The CDR3 covers 16 residues. Authors' analysis steps: Estimated nucleated cell counts came from reference gene primer amplification. Repertoires were generated with immunoSEQ multiplex PCR, while TCRdb's copy carries only in-frame clones and drops some. V and J calls and clone size are as listed in that table; D and trimming were resolved from the DNA. The repertoire has approximately 77,000 clones, 75% to 85% of them found once; the top ten carry 4% to 5.5%.

This sequence originates from an older woman with acute or convalescent COVID-19. Sequencing used peripheral blood. The rearrangement joins TRBV5-8 to TRBJ1-5; TRBD1 might be the D (6 bases). The CDR3 DNA reads as TGTGCCAGCAGCCCCGGGGGGGCATATAGCAATCAGCCCCAGCATTTT. This sequence encodes CASSPGGAYSNQPQHF.